This is a list of T cell receptor beta chains from one sample in a study of blood T cell repertoires in COVID-19. Method: immunoSEQ multiplex PCR; TCRdb's copy keeps in-frame clones and lacks some. This table has around 40,000 clones, about four fifths appearing once. Sequencing was carried out using peripheral blood. These receptors all come from a man between 70 and 80 years old with acute or convalescent COVID-19. Each CDR3 is given with its conserved first and last residue. Fields, in order: J gene, V gene, clone size, D gene, CDR3 DNA, CDR3 protein. The D gene is left open where the match is weak. Part of the rows lack a size; the others show once, few, many or a class for expanded clones.

TRBJ1-5 TRBV6-1 once TRBD1 TGTGCCAGCAGTGCCCCGGACAGGGGAGAGTCCCAGCATTTT CASSAPDRGESQHF
TRBJ1-1 TRBV18 once TRBD1 TGTGCCAGCTCACCACCGGGACAGGGGTTCGGCACTGAAGCTTTCTTT CASSPPGQGFGTEAFF
TRBJ1-4 TRBV7-8 NA NA TGTGCCAGCAGCTTAGAATCTACTAATGAAAAACTGTTTTTT CASSLESTNEKLFF
TRBJ1-2 TRBV4-1 few NA TGCGCCAGCAGCCAAGATCGTCTAGGCCCGGTGAGTGGCTACACCTTC CASSQDRLGPVSGYTF
TRBJ2-5 TRBV12-3/TRBV12-4 NA NA TGTGCCAGCAGTTTTGGTCCTGCGGGGACCCAGTACTTC CASSFGPAGTQYF
TRBJ2-6 TRBV5-5 NA NA TGTGCCAGCAGCTTTAACTCTGGGGCCAACGTCCTGACTTTC CASSFNSGANVLTF
TRBJ2-7 TRBV7-9 NA TRBD2 TGTGCCAGCACCGGCACTAGCGCCAGCTCCTACGAGCAGTACTTC CASTGTSASSYEQYF
TRBJ2-2 TRBV3-1/TRBV3-2 NA TRBD1 TGTGCCAGCAGCCAACGGGACAGGTTTGGACTTAACACCGGGGAGCTGTTTTTT CASSQRDRFGLNTGELFF
TRBJ2-5 TRBV18 NA TRBD1 TGTGCCAGCTCACCCACGACAGGGAAAGAGACCCAGTACTTC CASSPTTGKETQYF
TRBJ2-2 TRBV5-4 few NA TGTGCCAGCAGCGAGGGTCCCACCGGGGAGCTGTTTTTT CASSEGPTGELFF
TRBJ2-4 TRBV6-4 NA TRBD2 TGTGCCAGCAGTGCCCTGACTAGCGGGAGGGCCGTTACCAAAAACATTCAGTACTTC CASSALTSGRAVTKNIQYF
TRBJ2-3 TRBV5-4 NA TRBD2 TGTGCCAGCAGCTCCCGAGCGGGAGTAGCAGATACGCAGTATTTT CASSSRAGVADTQYF